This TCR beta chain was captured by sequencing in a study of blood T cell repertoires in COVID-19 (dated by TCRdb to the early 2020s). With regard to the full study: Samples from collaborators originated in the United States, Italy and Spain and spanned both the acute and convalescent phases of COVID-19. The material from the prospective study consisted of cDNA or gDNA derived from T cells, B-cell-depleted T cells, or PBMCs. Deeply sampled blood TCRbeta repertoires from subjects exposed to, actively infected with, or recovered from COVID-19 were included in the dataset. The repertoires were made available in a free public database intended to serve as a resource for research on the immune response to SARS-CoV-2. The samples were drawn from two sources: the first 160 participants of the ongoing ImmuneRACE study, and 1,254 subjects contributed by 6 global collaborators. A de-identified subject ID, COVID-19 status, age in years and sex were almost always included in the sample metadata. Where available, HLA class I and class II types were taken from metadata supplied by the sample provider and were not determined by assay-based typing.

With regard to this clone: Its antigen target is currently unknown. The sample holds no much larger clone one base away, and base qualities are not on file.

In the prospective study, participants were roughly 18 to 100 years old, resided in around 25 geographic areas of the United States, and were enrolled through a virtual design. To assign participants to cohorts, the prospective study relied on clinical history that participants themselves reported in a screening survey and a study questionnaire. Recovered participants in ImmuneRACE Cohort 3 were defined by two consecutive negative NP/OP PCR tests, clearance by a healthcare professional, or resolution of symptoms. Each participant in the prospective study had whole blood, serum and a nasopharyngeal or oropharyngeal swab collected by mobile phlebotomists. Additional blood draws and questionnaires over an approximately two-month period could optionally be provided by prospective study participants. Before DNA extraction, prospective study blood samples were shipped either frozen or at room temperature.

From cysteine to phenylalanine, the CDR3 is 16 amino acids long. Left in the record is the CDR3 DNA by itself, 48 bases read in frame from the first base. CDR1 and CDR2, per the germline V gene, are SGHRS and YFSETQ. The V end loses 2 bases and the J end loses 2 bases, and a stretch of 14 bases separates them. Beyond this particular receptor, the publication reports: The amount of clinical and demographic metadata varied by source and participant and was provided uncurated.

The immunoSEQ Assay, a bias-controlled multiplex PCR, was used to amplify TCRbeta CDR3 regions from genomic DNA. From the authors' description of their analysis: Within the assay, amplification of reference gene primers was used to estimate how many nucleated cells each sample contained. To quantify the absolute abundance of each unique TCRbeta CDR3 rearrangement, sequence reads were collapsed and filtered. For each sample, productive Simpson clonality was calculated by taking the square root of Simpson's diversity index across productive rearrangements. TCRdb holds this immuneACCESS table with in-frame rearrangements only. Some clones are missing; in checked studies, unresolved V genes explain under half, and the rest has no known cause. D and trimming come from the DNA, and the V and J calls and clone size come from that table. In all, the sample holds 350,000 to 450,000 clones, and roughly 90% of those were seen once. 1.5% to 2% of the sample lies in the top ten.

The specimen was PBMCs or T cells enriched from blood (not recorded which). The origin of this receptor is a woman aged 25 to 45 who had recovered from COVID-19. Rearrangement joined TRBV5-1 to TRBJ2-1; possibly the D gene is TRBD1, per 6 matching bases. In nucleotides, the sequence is TGCGCCAGCAGCTTCCGAGGGGGTCCTCCCTACAATGAGCAGTTCTTC. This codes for CASSFRGGPPYNEQFF.